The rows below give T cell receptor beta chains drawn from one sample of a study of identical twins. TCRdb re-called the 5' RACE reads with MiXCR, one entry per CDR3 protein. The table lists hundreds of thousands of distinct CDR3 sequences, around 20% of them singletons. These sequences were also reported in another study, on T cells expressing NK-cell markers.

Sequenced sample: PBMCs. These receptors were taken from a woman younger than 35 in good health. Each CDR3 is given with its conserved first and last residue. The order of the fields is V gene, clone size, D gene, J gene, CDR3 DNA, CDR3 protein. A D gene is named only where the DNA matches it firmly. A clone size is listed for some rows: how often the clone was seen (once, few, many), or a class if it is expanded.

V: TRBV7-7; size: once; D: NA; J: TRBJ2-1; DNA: TGTGCCAGCAGCTTAGACTTTTCAGGGTCGGGCGAGCAGTTCTTC; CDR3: CASSLDFSGSGEQFF
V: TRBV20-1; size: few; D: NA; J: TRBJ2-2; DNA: TGCAGTGCTAGCCTAGACGGGGAGCTGTTTTTT; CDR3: CSASLDGELFF
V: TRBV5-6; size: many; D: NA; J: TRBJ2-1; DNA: TGTGCCAGCAGCCTGTATGGGGTTGAGCAGTTCTTC; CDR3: CASSLYGVEQFF
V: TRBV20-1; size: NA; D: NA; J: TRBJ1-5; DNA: TGCAGTGCTAGAGCAGGGTCGAGCAATCAGCCCCAGCATTTT; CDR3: CSARAGSSNQPQHF
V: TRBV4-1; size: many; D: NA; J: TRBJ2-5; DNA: TGCGCCAGCAGCCAAGATGTAGGACTCCCGTCCCAAGAGACCCAGTACTTC; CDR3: CASSQDVGLPSQETQYF
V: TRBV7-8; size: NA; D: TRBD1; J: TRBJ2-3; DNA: TGTGCCAGCAGCGGATACAGGGGATACGACAGCACAGATACGCAGTATTTT; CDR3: CASSGYRGYDSTDTQYF
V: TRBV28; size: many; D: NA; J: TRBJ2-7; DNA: TGTGCCAGCGGGGTCCTCTACGAGCAGTACTTC; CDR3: CASGVLYEQYF
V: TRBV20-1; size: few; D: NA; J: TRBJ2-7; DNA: TGCAGTGCTAGACTCGACAGGTTCTTCTCCTACGAGCAGTACTTC; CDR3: CSARLDRFFSYEQYF
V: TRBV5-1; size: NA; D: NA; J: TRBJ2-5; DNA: TGCGCCAGCAGCTCTCCTAAAGAGACCCAGTACTTC; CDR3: CASSSPKETQYF
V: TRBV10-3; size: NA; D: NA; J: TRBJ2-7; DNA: TGTGCCATCAGTGCAGCCAACGAGCAGTACTTC; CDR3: CAISAANEQYF
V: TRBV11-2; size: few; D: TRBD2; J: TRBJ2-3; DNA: TGTGCCAGCAGCTCAAGGAGCGGGAGTACAGATACGCAGTATTTT; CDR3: CASSSRSGSTDTQYF
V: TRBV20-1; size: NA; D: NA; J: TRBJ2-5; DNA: TGCAGTGCTAGAGGTCCAAGACAAGAGACCCAGTACTTC; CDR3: CSARGPRQETQYF
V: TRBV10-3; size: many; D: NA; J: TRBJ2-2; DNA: TGTGCCATCAGTGACGCGAGCGGGGAGCTGTTTTTT; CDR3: CAISDASGELFF
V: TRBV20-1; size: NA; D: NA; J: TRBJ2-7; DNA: TGCAGTGCTAGTTCCCCCCAGGACAGTTACTACGAGCAGTACTTC; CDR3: CSASSPQDSYYEQYF
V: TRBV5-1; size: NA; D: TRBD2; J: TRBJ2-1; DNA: TGCGCCAGCAGCTCTAGCGGGGGCCATTACAATGAGCAGTTCTTC; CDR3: CASSSSGGHYNEQFF
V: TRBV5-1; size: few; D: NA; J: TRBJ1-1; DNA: TGCGCCAGCAGCTTGTTCAGGGAACAATACACTGAAGCTTTCTTT; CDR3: CASSLFREQYTEAFF
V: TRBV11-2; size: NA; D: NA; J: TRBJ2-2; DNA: TGTGCCAGCAGCTTCGGTCAAACGAACACCGGGGAGCTGTTTTTT; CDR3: CASSFGQTNTGELFF
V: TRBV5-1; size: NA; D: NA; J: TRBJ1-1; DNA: TGCGCCAGCAACCGAGACCGGGAGAACACTGAAGCTTTCTTT; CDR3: CASNRDRENTEAFF
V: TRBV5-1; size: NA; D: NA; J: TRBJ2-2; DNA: TGCGCCAGCAGCTTTTTTGGGGTCGGGGAGCTGTTTTTT; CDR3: CASSFFGVGELFF
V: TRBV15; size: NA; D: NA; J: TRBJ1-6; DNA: TGTGCCACCAGCAGAGATCGAACTTCACCCCTCCACTTT; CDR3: CATSRDRTSPLHF
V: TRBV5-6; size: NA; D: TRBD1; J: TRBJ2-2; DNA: TGTGCCAGCAGCTTCCTTGGACAGGGAAGGAGGGAGCTGTTTTTT; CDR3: CASSFLGQGRRELFF
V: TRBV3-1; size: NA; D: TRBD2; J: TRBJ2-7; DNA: TGTGCCAGCAGCCAAGGGCTAGCGGGACTAGCGGGAGCTGGCGAGCAGTACTTC; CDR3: CASSQGLAGLAGAGEQYF
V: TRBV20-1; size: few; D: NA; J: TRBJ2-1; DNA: TGCAGTGCTCAAGTGGGACCTCGCGCCTACAATGAGCAGTTCTTC; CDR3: CSAQVGPRAYNEQFF
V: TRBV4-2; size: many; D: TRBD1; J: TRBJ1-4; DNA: TGTGCCAGCAGCCAAGGAGGGACAGGGAATGAAAAACTGTTTTTT; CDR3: CASSQGGTGNEKLFF
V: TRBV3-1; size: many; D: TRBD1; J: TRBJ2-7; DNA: TGTGCCAGCAGCCTACAGGGGGCCGGCAACGAGCAGTACTTC; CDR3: CASSLQGAGNEQYF
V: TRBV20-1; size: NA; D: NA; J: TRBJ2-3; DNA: TGCAGTGCCAGCATACCGGGATCCTCCCCAGATACGCAGTATTTT; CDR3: CSASIPGSSPDTQYF
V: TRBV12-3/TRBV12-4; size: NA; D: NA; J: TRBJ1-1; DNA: TGTGCCAGCAGTCCTATACCCCCGACACCTACTGAAGCTTTCTTT; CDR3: CASSPIPPTPTEAFF
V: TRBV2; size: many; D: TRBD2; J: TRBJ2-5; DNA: TGTGCCAGCAGACGACTAGCGGGGGGGGGGCAAGAGACCCAGTACTTC; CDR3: CASRRLAGGGQETQYF